What follows is one T cell receptor beta chain and its context. The antigen is undetermined. V was trimmed by 4 bases and J by 5 bases, leaving 15 bases between them. This CDR3 is 15 amino acids long. Per germline, CDR1 SGHTA and CDR2 FQGNSA. This sample was included in a study of blood T cells in healthy people across ages. The study's findings and limits: Per million T cells, TCR beta diversity dropped about linearly as age rose. Estimated diversity that came from one million T cells was considered an underestimate.

For the second PCR, which ran for about 6 to 11 cycles, a sample-barcoded 5' primer and a J-beta primer mix were used. TCRdb analysed the 5' RACE reads with MiXCR anew, one entry per CDR3 protein. The table has fewer than 2,000,000 distinct CDR3 sequences, around 40% seen once; the top ten hold roughly 23%. The source material was blood. The chain carries TRBV7-2 and TRBJ1-5, with D perhaps TRBD1 (6 bases). The origin of this receptor is a human donor in good health. This CDR3 is CASSSQGTMDQPQHF. The DNA for the CDR3 is TGTGCCAGCAGCTCACAGGGTACGATGGATCAGCCCCAGCATTTT.